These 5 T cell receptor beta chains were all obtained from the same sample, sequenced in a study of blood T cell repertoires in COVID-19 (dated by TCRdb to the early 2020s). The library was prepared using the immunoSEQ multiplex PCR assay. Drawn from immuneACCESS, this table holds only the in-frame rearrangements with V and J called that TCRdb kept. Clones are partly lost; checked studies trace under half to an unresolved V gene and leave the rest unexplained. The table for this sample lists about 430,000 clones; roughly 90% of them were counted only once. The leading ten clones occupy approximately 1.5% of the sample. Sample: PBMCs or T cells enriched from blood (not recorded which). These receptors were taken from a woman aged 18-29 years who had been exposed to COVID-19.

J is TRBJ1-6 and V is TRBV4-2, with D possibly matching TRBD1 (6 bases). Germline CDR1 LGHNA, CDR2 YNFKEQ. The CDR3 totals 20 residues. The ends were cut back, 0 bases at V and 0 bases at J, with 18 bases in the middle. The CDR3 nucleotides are TGTGCCAGCAGCCAAGATAATGGGGGCTCCCGCGCCTCCTATAATTCACCCCTCCACTTT. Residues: CASSQDNGGSRASYNSPLHF.

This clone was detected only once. The CDR3 DNA follows: TGTGCCAGCAGTGAATCGACAGGGTACAATGAGCAGTTCTTC. This translates into CASSESTGYNEQFF. The chain combines TRBV2 with TRBJ2-1, with 7 nucleotides matching TRBD1. With 2 bases clipped from V and 4 bases from J, the junction kept 2 bases outside the gene matches. The CDR3 extends over 14 amino acids. From germline, CDR1 is SNHLY and CDR2 FYNNEI.

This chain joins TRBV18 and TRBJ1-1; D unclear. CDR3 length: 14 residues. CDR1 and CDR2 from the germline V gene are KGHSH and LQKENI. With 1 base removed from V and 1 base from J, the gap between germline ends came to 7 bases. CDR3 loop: CASSPQFRNTEAFF. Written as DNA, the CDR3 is TGTGCCAGCTCACCACAATTCAGGAACACTGAAGCTTTCTTT.

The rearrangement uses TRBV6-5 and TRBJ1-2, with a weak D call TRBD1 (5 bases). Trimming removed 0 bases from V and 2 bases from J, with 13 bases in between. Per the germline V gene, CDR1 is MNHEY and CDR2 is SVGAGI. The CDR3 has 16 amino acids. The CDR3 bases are TGTGCCAGCAGTTACTCTGGGCAGGGCATAAACTATGGCTACACCTTC. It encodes CASSYSGQGINYGYTF.

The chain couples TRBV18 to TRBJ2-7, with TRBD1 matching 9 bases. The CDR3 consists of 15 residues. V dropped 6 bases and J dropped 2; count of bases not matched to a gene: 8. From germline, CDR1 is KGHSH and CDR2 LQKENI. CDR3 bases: TGTGCCAGCTCGGCTCGACAGGGGGGGACCTACGAGCAGTACTTC. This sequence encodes CASSARQGGTYEQYF.